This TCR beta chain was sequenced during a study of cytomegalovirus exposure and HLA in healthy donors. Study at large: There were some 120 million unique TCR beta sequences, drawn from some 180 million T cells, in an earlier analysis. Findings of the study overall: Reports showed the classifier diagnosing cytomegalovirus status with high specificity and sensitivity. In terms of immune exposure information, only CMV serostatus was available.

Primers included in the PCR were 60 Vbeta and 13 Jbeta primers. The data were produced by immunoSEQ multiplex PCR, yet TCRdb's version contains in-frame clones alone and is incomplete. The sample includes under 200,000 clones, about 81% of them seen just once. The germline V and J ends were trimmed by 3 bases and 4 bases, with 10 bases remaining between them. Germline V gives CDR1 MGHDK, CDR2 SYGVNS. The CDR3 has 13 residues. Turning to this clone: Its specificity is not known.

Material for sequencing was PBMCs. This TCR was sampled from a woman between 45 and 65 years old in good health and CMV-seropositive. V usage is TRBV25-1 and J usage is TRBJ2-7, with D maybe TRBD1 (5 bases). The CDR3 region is CASSDWQGYEQYF. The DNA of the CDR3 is TGTGCCAGCAGTGACTGGCAGGGTTACGAGCAGTACTTC.